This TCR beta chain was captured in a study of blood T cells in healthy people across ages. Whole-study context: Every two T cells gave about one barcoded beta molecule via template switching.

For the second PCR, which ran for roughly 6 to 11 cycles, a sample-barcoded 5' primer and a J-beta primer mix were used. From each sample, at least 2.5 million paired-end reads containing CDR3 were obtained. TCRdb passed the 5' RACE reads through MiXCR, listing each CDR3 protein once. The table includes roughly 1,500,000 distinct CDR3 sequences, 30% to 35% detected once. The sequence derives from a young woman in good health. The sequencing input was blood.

CDR3 in amino acids: CASSQGRTGGGGYTF. CDR3 sequence (DNA): TGTGCCAGCAGCCAAGGCCGGACAGGGGGCGGTGGCTACACCTTC. J is TRBJ1-2 and V is TRBV14, with 11 bases lining up with TRBD1. The CDR3 has 15 amino acids. The germline V gene has CDR1 SGHDN and CDR2 FVKESK. The V segment lost 1 base and the J segment 7 bases; nucleotides outside the gene matches: 5.